This T cell receptor (beta chain) was sequenced for a study of shared clonotypes between healthy human individuals. Study observations and caveats: Among the subsets, naive ones generally showed larger estimated richness than memory ones.

This CDR3 has 16 amino acids. The V gene end was trimmed by 0 bases and the J gene end by 0 bases; junction bases not matched to a gene: 3. The germline gives CDR1 SGHNT, CDR2 YYREEE (reference sequence). TCRdb keeps only in-frame clones here, not all; method: immunoSEQ multiplex PCR. Here the sample spans approximately 1.5 million clones, less than 99% being singletons. Concerning this clone itself: The antigen remains undetermined.

The chain carries TRBV5-4 and TRBJ1-3; 7 bases map to TRBD1. This receptor was obtained from a man aged 30-40 years in good health. Sequencing was carried out using naive CD4+ T cells sorted from blood. Documented subset: CD45RA+ positively selected. The CDR3 DNA reads TGTGCCAGCAGCTTGGGACAGGGAAGCTCTGGAAACACCATATATTTT. This encodes CASSLGQGSSGNTIYF.